The rows below give T cell receptor beta chains drawn from one sample of a study of CXCR3-negative and CXCR3-positive naive CD8 T cells. TCRdb re-called the 5' RACE reads and shows each CDR3 protein once, DNA omitted. This sample's clone table lists 45,000 to 65,000 distinct CDR3 sequences. Sample: naive CXCR3- CD8+ T cells from blood. The origin of the receptors is a human donor in good health. Some clones in this sample may be carry-over from other donors' samples. Each CDR3 is given with its conserved first and last residue. The order of the fields is J gene, V gene, clone size, CDR3 protein. Clone size, where shown, is once, few, many, or a class for clones that have expanded.

J gene: TRBJ1-1
V gene: TRBV20-1
clone size: NA
CDR3 protein: CSAREGSSEAFF

J gene: TRBJ2-1
V gene: TRBV7-8
clone size: medium-sized
CDR3 protein: CASSFRQGRYNEQFF

J gene: TRBJ1-5
V gene: TRBV20-1
clone size: NA
CDR3 protein: CSARDLTGTVNQPQHF

J gene: TRBJ2-5
V gene: TRBV28
clone size: NA
CDR3 protein: CASSFRMTLPRETQYF

J gene: TRBJ2-7
V gene: TRBV7-2
clone size: NA
CDR3 protein: CASSLARDRPYEQYF

J gene: TRBJ1-6
V gene: TRBV28
clone size: NA
CDR3 protein: CASSPPGTSLHSPLHF

J gene: TRBJ2-3
V gene: TRBV29-1
clone size: NA
CDR3 protein: CSVVGGLDTQYF

J gene: TRBJ1-1
V gene: TRBV7-3
clone size: NA
CDR3 protein: CASSLGARGTEAFF

J gene: TRBJ1-6
V gene: TRBV28
clone size: NA
CDR3 protein: CASSSSRDYSPLHF

J gene: TRBJ2-3
V gene: TRBV2
clone size: NA
CDR3 protein: CASSGDPLLDTQYF

J gene: TRBJ2-1
V gene: TRBV28
clone size: NA
CDR3 protein: CASRDLYNEQFF

J gene: TRBJ2-2
V gene: TRBV7-2
clone size: NA
CDR3 protein: CASSLVRGELFF

J gene: TRBJ1-1
V gene: TRBV20-1
clone size: NA
CDR3 protein: CSARDPDRGGTEAFF

J gene: TRBJ2-5
V gene: TRBV12-3/TRBV12-4
clone size: NA
CDR3 protein: CASSFSSGRGGGQETQYF

J gene: TRBJ2-7
V gene: TRBV11-2
clone size: NA
CDR3 protein: CASSGRDSDYEQYF

J gene: TRBJ2-7
V gene: TRBV10-2
clone size: NA
CDR3 protein: CASNGDGAYEQYF

J gene: TRBJ2-1
V gene: TRBV7-6
clone size: NA
CDR3 protein: CASSLSAGGVSYNEQFF

J gene: TRBJ2-5
V gene: TRBV29-1
clone size: NA
CDR3 protein: CSVEIPSGAFEQETQYF

J gene: TRBJ2-7
V gene: TRBV12-5
clone size: NA
CDR3 protein: CASGSPGTGVYEQYF

J gene: TRBJ1-5
V gene: TRBV19
clone size: NA
CDR3 protein: CASSISGAYGNQPQHF

J gene: TRBJ2-1
V gene: TRBV12-3/TRBV12-4
clone size: NA
CDR3 protein: CASSFGGNEQFF

J gene: TRBJ2-7
V gene: TRBV6-1
clone size: NA
CDR3 protein: CASSALPGLSPWEQYF

J gene: TRBJ2-7
V gene: TRBV3-1
clone size: NA
CDR3 protein: CASSPRDRSSYEQYF

J gene: TRBJ1-5
V gene: TRBV21-1
clone size: NA
CDR3 protein: CASSPRTISDSNQPQHF

J gene: TRBJ1-2
V gene: TRBV2
clone size: NA
CDR3 protein: CASSEASVDGYTF

J gene: TRBJ1-2
V gene: TRBV7-2
clone size: NA
CDR3 protein: CASSFFPGQGDYGYTF

J gene: TRBJ1-1
V gene: TRBV12-3/TRBV12-4
clone size: NA
CDR3 protein: CASSLRGGNTEAFF

J gene: TRBJ2-1
V gene: TRBV3-1
clone size: NA
CDR3 protein: CASSQGDYLNNEQFF

J gene: TRBJ2-2
V gene: TRBV12-3/TRBV12-4
clone size: NA
CDR3 protein: CASSFLGLENTGELFF

J gene: TRBJ1-2
V gene: TRBV6-5
clone size: NA
CDR3 protein: CASSYLGSNPGGYTF

J gene: TRBJ1-1
V gene: TRBV29-1
clone size: NA
CDR3 protein: CSVEEADTEAFF

J gene: TRBJ2-4
V gene: TRBV18
clone size: NA
CDR3 protein: CASSPRTVLAKNIQYF

J gene: TRBJ2-5
V gene: TRBV20-1
clone size: NA
CDR3 protein: CSARGQEQQETQYF

J gene: TRBJ1-2
V gene: TRBV21-1
clone size: NA
CDR3 protein: CASSKGHGAGYTF

J gene: TRBJ2-1
V gene: TRBV28
clone size: NA
CDR3 protein: CASSGRDRASYNEQFF

J gene: TRBJ2-7
V gene: TRBV28
clone size: NA
CDR3 protein: CASSRLAEGMGYEQYF

J gene: TRBJ1-1
V gene: TRBV29-1
clone size: NA
CDR3 protein: CSVVGHKNTEAFF

J gene: TRBJ2-3
V gene: TRBV20-1
clone size: NA
CDR3 protein: CSVRPALTDTQYF

J gene: TRBJ2-3
V gene: TRBV28
clone size: NA
CDR3 protein: CASSLAQGAADTQYF

J gene: TRBJ2-1
V gene: TRBV4-3
clone size: NA
CDR3 protein: CASSQEGVAGNYEQFF

J gene: TRBJ2-7
V gene: TRBV29-1
clone size: NA
CDR3 protein: CSVVFPRDVPSEQYF

J gene: TRBJ2-3
V gene: TRBV7-8
clone size: NA
CDR3 protein: CASSLAPRITLTDTQYF

J gene: TRBJ2-7
V gene: TRBV7-2
clone size: NA
CDR3 protein: CASSMGQVGEQYF

J gene: TRBJ2-7
V gene: TRBV7-3
clone size: NA
CDR3 protein: CASPGNSYEQYF

J gene: TRBJ2-1
V gene: TRBV10-3
clone size: NA
CDR3 protein: CAISGTGGVYNEQFF